What follows are 27 T cell receptor beta chains derived from one specimen sequenced in a study of CD8+ T cells in alopecia areata. RNA was isolated and reverse transcribed to cDNA, the sequencing template. The protocol was immunoSEQ multiplex PCR, while the TCRdb copy is restricted to in-frame clones and leaves out a portion. Here the sample spans around 82,000 clones, just over 50% being singletons. The specimen was NKG2D-high CD8+ T cells sorted from blood. Every receptor here comes from a human donor with alopecia areata.

The chain employs TRBV7-2 and TRBJ2-4; TRBD1 or TRBD2 may be the D gene (6 bases each). The CDR3 consists of 13 residues. From germline, CDR1 is SGHTA and CDR2 FQGNSA. V lost 3 bases to trimming and J lost 10 bases, with 13 bases between them. This CDR3 reads CASSLGGRNIQYF. The CDR3 DNA follows: TGTGCCAGCAGCTTGGGGGGCAGGAATATTCAGTACTTC.

The rearrangement uses TRBV6-8 and TRBJ1-1; D unresolved. Germline CDR1 MNHGY, CDR2 SAAAGT. Trimming pared 7 bases from V and 4 bases from J, leaving 7 bases between. This CDR3 spans 11 amino acids. CDR3 sequence: CASTPCTEAFF. Written as DNA, the CDR3 is TGTGCCAGCACCCCCTGCACTGAAGCTTTCTTT.

The gene calls are TRBV2 and TRBJ2-7, with D perhaps matching TRBD1 or TRBD2 (5 bases each). Germline V gives CDR1 SNHLY, CDR2 FYNNEI. The V end was cut by 7 bases, the J end by 6 bases, with 16 bases between. The CDR3 runs 13 residues. DNA for the CDR3: TGTGCCAGCACGAGCGGTTGGGGCAGCGAGCAGTACTTC. Its protein is CASTSGWGSEQYF.

This clone showed up just a few times. The CDR3 sequence is CASSPRQAYNSPLHF. CDR3 coding DNA: TGTGCCAGCAGTCCCCGACAGGCTTATAATTCACCCCTCCACTTT. The rearrangement uses TRBV28 and TRBJ1-6; maybe TRBD1 (6 bases). From germline, CDR1 is MDHEN and CDR2 SYDVKM. Trimming stripped 5 bases from V and 4 bases from J, with 12 bases between. This CDR3 spans 15 amino acids. Full variable domain (rest looked up from reference TRBV28 and TRBJ1-6): DVKVTQSSRYLVKRTGEKVFLECVQDMDHENMFWYRQDPGLGLRLIYFSYDVKMKEKGDIPEGYSVSREKKERFSLILESASTNQTSMYLCASSPRQAYNSPLHFGNGTRLTVT.

This chain uses TRBV7-8 with TRBJ2-5; no clear D gene. The length of the CDR3 is 12 residues. Trimming took 1 base from V and 3 from J, leaving 3 bases between them. Germline V lookup: CDR1 SGHVS, CDR2 FQNEAQ. In DNA form, the CDR3 reads TGTGCCAGCAGCTTAGGTGAAGAGACCCAGTACTTC. Translated, it gives CASSLGEETQYF. Variable domain in full (rest from reference TRBV7-8 and TRBJ2-5): GAGVSQSPRYKVAKRGQDVALRCDPISGHVSLFWYQQALGQGPEFLTYFQNEAQLDKSGLPSDRFFAERPEGSVSTLKIQRTQQEDSAVYLCASSLGEETQYFGPGTRLLVL.

This clone was recorded many times. This chain joins TRBV28 and TRBJ2-5; D might be TRBD1 or TRBD2, each matching 5 bases. Trimming removed 6 bases from V and 5 bases from J, with 10 bases in between. The CDR3 has 12 residues. Germline V gene sequence: CDR1 MDHEN, CDR2 SYDVKM. CDR3 residues: CASRGEGETQYF. The CDR3 DNA reads as TGTGCCAGCAGGGGGGAAGGGGAGACCCAGTACTTC.

In DNA, the CDR3 is TGTGCCAGCAGCAGCGGGACAGGGAACGAGCAGTACTTC. Protein: CASSSGTGNEQYF. V gene TRBV13 combines with J gene TRBJ2-7, with 9 bases fitting TRBD1. The ends lost 5 bases at V and 5 bases at J; junction bases unmatched: 4. CDR1 and CDR2 from the germline V gene are PRHDT and FYEKMQ (reference sequence). This CDR3 region has 13 residues.

This clone appeared a single time. The V and J genes are TRBV27 and TRBJ2-1, with D hard to call. The germline CDR1 and CDR2 sequences are MNHEY and SMNVEV (reference sequence). Deletions cut 3 bases from V and 13 bases from J, with 13 bases between. The CDR3 length is 12 residues. The CDR3 DNA sequence: TGTGCCAGCAGTTTCGGAGACGCGATCCAGTTCTTC. Its protein is CASSFGDAIQFF.

In its sample, this clone was seen once. The chain recombines TRBV27 with TRBJ1-2; weak D call: TRBD1 (6 bases). The CDR3 has 13 amino acids. Germline V gives CDR1 MNHEY, CDR2 SMNVEV (reference sequence). V gave up 5 bases and J gave up 7 bases, with 14 bases separating them. DNA for the CDR3: TGTGCCAGCAGTAACGACAGGTTAGGTGGCTACACCTTC. The encoded protein is CASSNDRLGGYTF.

The chain recombines TRBV20-1 with TRBJ2-1; D may correspond to TRBD1 or TRBD2 (5 bases each). V lost 4 bases, J lost 10 bases, and 8 bases lay in between. CDR3 length: 10 amino acids. CDR1 is DFQATT and CDR2 is SNEGSKA in the germline V gene (reference sequence). CDR3 sequence (DNA): TGCAGTGCTAAGGGACCCGAGCAGTTCTTC. This translates into CSAKGPEQFF.

The chain couples TRBV27 to TRBJ2-1; 11 bases line up with TRBD2. Germline V lookup: CDR1 MNHEY, CDR2 SMNVEV (reference sequence). This CDR3 comprises 14 residues. J lost 7 bases, V lost 2 bases, and 1 base had no gene match. The CDR3 sequence: CASSLTSGRNEQFF. CDR3 coding DNA: TGTGCCAGCAGTTTAACTAGCGGGAGAAATGAGCAGTTCTTC.

The rearrangement uses TRBV27 and TRBJ1-5; possible D gene TRBD1, 6 bases. This CDR3 comprises 12 residues. The V gene lost 8 bases and the J gene lost 5 bases, with 10 bases spanning the gap. Germline values: CDR1 MNHEY, CDR2 SMNVEV (reference sequence). The chain's CDR3 is CASRAGDQPQHF. CDR3 in DNA: TGTGCCAGCCGGGCAGGGGATCAGCCCCAGCATTTT.

This clone was detected a few times. This chain uses TRBV7-3 with TRBJ2-3, with 8 bases lining up with TRBD2. The CDR3 runs 15 residues. Germline CDR1 reads SGHTA; CDR2 reads FQGTGA. V was pared by 5 bases and J by 4 bases, with 8 bases of the junction left unmatched. The CDR3 region has the DNA TGTGCCAGCAGCCAATCGGGGGGGATAGCAGATACGCAGTATTTT. It specifies CASSQSGGIADTQYF. The complete variable domain, with remaining parts taken from reference TRBV7-3 and TRBJ2-3, reads GAGVSQTPSNKVTEKGKYVELRCDPISGHTALYWYRQSLGQGPEFLIYFQGTGAADDSGLPNDRFFAVRPEGSVSTLKIQRTERGDSAVYLCASSQSGGIADTQYFGPGTRLTVL.

This clone was found a few times. Additional DNA sequences in this sample encode the identical CDR3. This chain joins TRBV29-1 and TRBJ2-7; D possibly uses TRBD1 or TRBD2 (5 bases each). Germline V gene data show CDR1 as SQVTM and CDR2 as ANQGSEA. CDR3 length: 12 residues. The ends were cut back, 3 bases at V and 2 bases at J, with 8 bases in the middle. The CDR3 region has the DNA TGCAGCGTTGAGGGACGGGCCTACGAGCAGTACTTC. It yields the protein CSVEGRAYEQYF.

The chain has TRBV18 and TRBJ1-1; possibly TRBD1 for D (5 bases). From germline, CDR1 is KGHSH and CDR2 LQKENI. The length of the CDR3 is 15 residues. The V end was cut by 2 bases, the J end by 6 bases, with 16 bases between. In nucleotides, the CDR3 is TGTGCCAGCTCACCAGTGGACTATTCGGGGGCTGAAGCTTTCTTT. Its protein is CASSPVDYSGAEAFF.

This chain joins TRBV29-1 and TRBJ1-1; D not certain. The germline CDR1 and CDR2 sequences are SQVTM and ANQGSEA. V lost 1 base to trimming and J lost 5 bases, with 8 bases between them. There are 12 residues in the CDR3. The CDR3 DNA sequence: TGCAGCGTTGAAGCGGAGGAGACTGAAGCTTTCTTT. Protein: CSVEAEETEAFF.

V is TRBV28 and J is TRBJ2-7, with TRBD2 identical over 9 bases. The germline V gene encodes CDR1 MDHEN and CDR2 SYDVKM. V lost 3 bases to trimming and J lost 6 bases; unmatched junction nucleotides: 6. The CDR3 has 14 residues. The CDR3, as DNA: TGTGCCAGCAGTTTTCCCGGGACTAGCAGCGAGCAGTACTTC. This sequence encodes CASSFPGTSSEQYF. The full variable domain, its missing parts supplied by reference TRBV28 and TRBJ2-7, is DVKVTQSSRYLVKRTGEKVFLECVQDMDHENMFWYRQDPGLGLRLIYFSYDVKMKEKGDIPEGYSVSREKKERFSLILESASTNQTSMYLCASSFPGTSSEQYFGPGTRLTVT.

This clone was detected only a few times. This chain uses TRBV7-9 with TRBJ2-1, with D perhaps TRBD2 (6 bases). CDR3 length: 15 residues. Trimming pared 5 bases from V and 3 bases from J, leaving 14 bases between. Germline lookup yields CDR1 SEHNR and CDR2 FQNEAQ (reference sequence). This CDR3 reads CASSPPGLNYNEQFF. The DNA of the CDR3 is TGTGCCAGCAGCCCGCCGGGACTGAACTACAATGAGCAGTTCTTC.

The chain is built from TRBV7-9 and TRBJ2-1; 9 bases agree with TRBD1. CDR1 and CDR2 (germline): SEHNR, FQNEAQ (reference sequence). Trimming took 4 bases from V and 7 from J; bases not matched to a gene: 11. The CDR3 contains 16 residues. The CDR3 sequence is CASSYSGTGFSNEQFF. In DNA, the CDR3 is TGTGCCAGCAGCTACTCCGGGACAGGGTTCTCTAATGAGCAGTTCTTC.

This sequence joins TRBV2 and TRBJ2-5, with TRBD1 as a possible D gene (5 bases). Per the germline V gene, CDR1 is SNHLY and CDR2 is FYNNEI. V was shortened by 7 bases and J by 1 base, with 10 bases between the two germline ends. The CDR3 loop spans 13 amino acids. The CDR3 loop reads CASKIRAQETQYF. The CDR3 DNA follows: TGTGCCAGCAAAATCAGGGCCCAAGAGACCCAGTACTTC.

The chain is built from TRBV27 and TRBJ2-7, with TRBD1 matching over 9 bases. This CDR3 has 15 amino acids. After removal of 5 bases from V and 1 base from J, the junction contained 6 bases not matched to a gene. Germline V gene sequence: CDR1 MNHEY, CDR2 SMNVEV (reference sequence). This chain's CDR3 is CASSVRGQGSYEQYF. The CDR3 DNA is TGTGCCAGCAGTGTGAGGGGACAGGGTTCCTACGAGCAGTACTTC.

The chain has TRBV29-1 and TRBJ2-3; TRBD2 might be the D (6 bases). Trimming cost V 2 bases and J 2 bases, with 14 bases left between them. Germline values: CDR1 SQVTM, CDR2 ANQGSEA. This CDR3 has 15 amino acids. The chain's CDR3 is CSVEFRERLTDTQYF. The CDR3 DNA reads TGCAGCGTTGAATTCCGGGAGCGCCTCACAGATACGCAGTATTTT.

This chain uses TRBV29-1 with TRBJ2-5; no definite D call. The J call may be faulty, since TRBJ2-7 better matches the DNA end. The germline V gene encodes CDR1 SQVTM and CDR2 ANQGSEA. The CDR3 length is 13 residues. CDR3: CSVEVGLSYEQYF. Here the CDR3 DNA reads TGCAGCGTTGAAGTGGGATTGTCCTACGAGCAGTACTTC.

The V and J genes are TRBV27 and TRBJ2-5; D gene ambiguous. Trimming stripped 2 bases from V and 6 bases from J, with 4 bases between. Germline V gene lookup returns CDR1 MNHEY and CDR2 SMNVEV (reference sequence). The CDR3 sequence is 11 residues long. The CDR3 region has the DNA TGTGCCAGCAGTTTACGTAAGACCCAGTACTTC. Its protein is CASSLRKTQYF.

The chain carries TRBV19 and TRBJ1-1, with 8 bases that match TRBD1. CDR3 length equals 16 residues. Per the germline V gene, CDR1 is LNHDA and CDR2 is SQIVND (reference sequence). The junction had 6 bases not matched to a gene; V was cut back by 3 bases and J by 0 bases. The CDR3 sequence: CASSIGDRGLNTEAFF. CDR3 nucleotides: TGTGCCAGTAGTATCGGAGACAGGGGTTTGAACACTGAAGCTTTCTTT.

This clone was seen a few times. This chain joins TRBV19 and TRBJ1-1, with TRBD1 identical over 8 bases. The CDR3 length is 12 residues. The V gene end was trimmed by 8 bases and the J gene end by 11 bases; junction bases not matched to a gene: 10. CDR1 and CDR2 (germline): LNHDA, SQIVND (reference sequence). The CDR3 loop reads CASGQGAEMAFF. The CDR3 DNA reads as TGTGCCAGTGGGCAGGGGGCTGAGATGGCTTTCTTT.

The V and J genes are TRBV27 and TRBJ1-2, with D possibly TRBD1 on 5 matching bases. The V and J ends lost 5 bases and 4 bases respectively, with 11 bases between them. Germline values: CDR1 MNHEY, CDR2 SMNVEV (reference sequence). This CDR3 is 13 amino acids long. Here the CDR3 DNA reads TGTGCCAGCAGTCCCGGGGGATCCTATGGCTACACCTTC. It codes for CASSPGGSYGYTF.